This T cell receptor beta chain was documented in a study of blood T cell repertoires in COVID-19 (dated by TCRdb to 2019 to 2021). Study-wide context: The collaborator samples originated in the United States, Italy and Spain and spanned the acute and convalescent phases of COVID-19. The prospective study material was composed of cDNA or gDNA derived from T cells, B-cell-depleted T cells, or PBMCs. The dataset comprised deeply sampled blood TCRbeta repertoires from subjects exposed to, actively infected with, or recovered from COVID-19. Samples came from the ongoing ImmuneRACE study (first 160 participants) plus 1,254 subjects from 6 global collaborators. The repertoires were released in a freely available public database intended as a resource for research on the immune response to SARS-CoV-2. Where HLA class I and class II types were available, the types were taken from metadata supplied by the sample provider, not from assay-based typing. Sample metadata almost always included a de-identified subject ID, COVID-19 status, age in years and sex. General conclusions and limits of the study: Clinical and demographic metadata were provided uncurated, with the amount varying by source and participant.

Its CDR3 holds 16 amino acids, cysteine through phenylalanine. Left in the record is the CDR3 DNA by itself, 48 bases read in frame from the first base. V lost 4 bases and J lost 0 bases, and the count of bases not matched to a germline gene is 5. In the germline V gene, CDR1 corresponds to SGDLS and CDR2 to YYNGEE. TCRbeta CDR3 regions were amplified from genomic DNA by means of the immunoSEQ Assay, a bias-controlled multiplex PCR. The study's own analysis went as follows. The number of nucleated cells in each sample was estimated by amplification of reference gene primers within the assay. To quantify the absolute abundance of each unique TCRbeta CDR3 rearrangement, sequence reads were collapsed and filtered. For each sample, productive Simpson clonality was calculated by taking the square root of Simpson's diversity index across productive rearrangements. Here the immuneACCESS table is served through TCRdb, limited to in-frame sequences with V and J called. Missing clones are a known gap in these copies; in checked studies unresolved V genes cover under half, and the rest lacks a known reason. That table is the source of V, J and clone size, and D and trimming were worked out from the DNA. Within this sample are some 83,000 clones, with approximately 90% of them counted one time only. 0.47% of the sample is taken by the ten largest.

The collaborating institutions used their own protocols to collect whole blood in K2EDTA tubes. For TCRbeta analysis, collaborator samples were shipped as frozen whole blood, as isolated PBMCs, or as DNA extracted from either sample type. This clone was counted between two and nine times. Its recognized antigen is unknown. The record has no base qualities; no much larger clone is one base away. Material: peripheral blood. The chain couples TRBV9 to TRBJ2-3; 10 central nucleotides agree with TRBD1. This sequence was found in a man aged 60 to 75 with acute or convalescent COVID-19. The DNA reads TGTGCCAGCAGCATCCGGACAGGGGGTAGCACAGATACGCAGTATTTT. Its protein is CASSIRTGGSTDTQYF. The entire variable domain, with the stretches around the CDR3 drawn from the reference TRBV9 and TRBJ2-3 proteins, is DSGVTQTPKHLITATGQRVTLRCSPRSGDLSVYWYQQSLDQGLQFLIQYYNGEERAKGNILERFSAQQFPDLHSELNLSSLELGDSALYFCASSIRTGGSTDTQYFGPGTRLTVL.